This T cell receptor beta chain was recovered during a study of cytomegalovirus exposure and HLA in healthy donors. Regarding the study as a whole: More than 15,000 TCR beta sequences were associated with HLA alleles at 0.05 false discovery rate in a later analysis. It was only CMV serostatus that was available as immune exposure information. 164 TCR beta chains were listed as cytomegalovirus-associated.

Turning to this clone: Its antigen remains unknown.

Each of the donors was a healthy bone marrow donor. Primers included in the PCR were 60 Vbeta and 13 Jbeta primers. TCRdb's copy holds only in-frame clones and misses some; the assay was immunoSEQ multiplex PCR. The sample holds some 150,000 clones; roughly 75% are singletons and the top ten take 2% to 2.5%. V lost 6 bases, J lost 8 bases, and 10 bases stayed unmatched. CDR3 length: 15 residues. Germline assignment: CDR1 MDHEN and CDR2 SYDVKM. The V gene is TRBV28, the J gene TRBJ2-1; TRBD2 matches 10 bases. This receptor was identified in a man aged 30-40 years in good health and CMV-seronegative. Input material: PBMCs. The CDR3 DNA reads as TGTGCCAGCAGGGTAGCGGGAGGCCTTATTGATGAGCAGTTCTTC. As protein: CASRVAGGLIDEQFF.